Presented here are 5 T cell receptor beta chains from one specimen sequenced in a study of cytomegalovirus exposure and HLA in healthy donors. The PCR had 60 Vbeta and 13 Jbeta primers. The method was immunoSEQ multiplex PCR; TCRdb's version includes in-frame clones alone and lacks a portion of them. The sample carries roughly 120,000 clones, 73% recorded once. Sequenced input: PBMCs. Receptor source: a man aged 55 to 70 in good health and CMV-seropositive.

The V and J genes are TRBV18 and TRBJ1-1; 10 bases line up with TRBD1. The V segment lost 6 bases and the J segment 0 bases; nucleotides outside the gene matches: 19. The CDR3 runs 20 residues. The germline V gene encodes CDR1 KGHSH and CDR2 LQKENI. As DNA, the CDR3 is TGTGCCAGCTCCCTGACAGGGGGCGCATTCTCGACGATGTTGAACACTGAAGCTTTCTTT. It is translated as CASSLTGGAFSTMLNTEAFF.

This chain uses TRBV6-1 with TRBJ1-2, with D tentatively TRBD1 (5 bases). Trimming took 5 bases from V and 4 from J, leaving 11 bases between them. There are 13 residues in the CDR3. Germline assignment: CDR1 MNHNS and CDR2 SASEGT. The CDR3 loop is CASSKWGGYGYTF. The CDR3 DNA follows: TGTGCCAGCAGTAAATGGGGGGGCTATGGCTACACCTTC.

The sample holds a few counts of this clone. The V call is TRBV10-3, the J call TRBJ1-2; possibly TRBD1 for D (5 bases). Germline V CDR1 and CDR2: ENHRY, SYGVKD. This CDR3 has 15 amino acids. The ends were cut back, 2 bases at V and 4 bases at J, with 14 bases in the middle. This CDR3 is CAISEPTRGFYGYTF. In nucleotides, the CDR3 is TGTGCCATCAGTGAGCCGACAAGGGGATTCTATGGCTACACCTTC.

V usage is TRBV7-2 and J usage is TRBJ1-4; D not resolved. V lost 4 bases, J lost 10 bases, and 19 bases lay in between. Germline V gene data show CDR1 as SGHTA and CDR2 as FQGNSA. There are 15 residues in the CDR3. CDR3: CASSSVISTAGKLFF. CDR3 bases: TGTGCCAGCAGCTCGGTAATCTCGACCGCAGGAAAACTGTTTTTT.

J is TRBJ1-1 and V is TRBV11-2, with D perhaps matching TRBD1 (6 bases). The CDR3 runs to 15 residues. CDR1 and CDR2 (germline): SGHAT, FQNNGV. V was cut by 4 bases and J by 8 bases, with 20 bases left in between. The CDR3 sequence is CASSYLRGRAPEAFF. CDR3 sequence (DNA): TGTGCCAGCAGCTACCTCAGGGGCCGGGCCCCAGAAGCTTTCTTT.